This T cell receptor (beta chain) was captured in a study of CD4 T cells in relation to SARS-CoV-2 and coronaviruses. Notes on the study in general: Monoreactive clones expanded significantly more to SARS-CoV-2 than crossreactive clones did.

To note about this clone: The antigen remains undetermined.

Naive and memory CD4+ T cell DNA was deep-sequenced without culture. Sequencing used immunoSEQ multiplex PCR; TCRdb keeps in-frame clones, though not all of them. Among approximately 59,000 clones listed, 75% to 90% were seen once. V was pared by 7 bases and J by 3 bases, with 19 bases between. Germline V gene lookup returns CDR1 SGHTA and CDR2 FQGNSA. The CDR3 contains 15 residues. The unexposed donors gave CD4+ T cells in about 2010-2018, prior to COVID-19. Naive and memory CD4+ T cells came from enriched cryopreserved PBMCs. The sample consisted of memory CD4+ T cells from PBMCs. The TCR was taken from a human donor in good health. V usage is TRBV7-2 and J usage is TRBJ2-7; maybe TRBD1 (5 bases). CDR3 in DNA: TGTGCCAGCATCACCCCCAGGGAAATGATCTACGAGCAGTACTTC. Encoded protein: CASITPREMIYEQYF.